This paragraph covers one TCR beta chain sequence. Germline CDR1 and CDR2: MNHEY and SVGAGI. V was shortened by 6 bases and J by 8 bases, with 14 bases between the two germline ends. This CDR3 region has 13 residues. Using CD45RO/CCR7/CD25/CD127/CD95/CD27, CD4+ naive, central memory, regulatory and stem cell-like memory cells were sorted. TCRB transcripts that were expressed got sequenced, as all of the isolated RNA had been reverse transcribed. Sequencing was performed with immunoSEQ multiplex PCR; in TCRdb, only in-frame clones are kept and a portion is missing. The sample lists roughly 400,000 clones, about 15% occurring once. The data derive from a study of beta chain features in type 1 diabetes.

The specimen was naive CD4+ T cells from blood. The receptor was derived from a man in his thirties or forties in good health. The rearrangement joins TRBV6-5 to TRBJ2-1; D is possibly TRBD2 (5 bases). CDR3 region: CASSSGLSDEQFF. The CDR3, as DNA: TGTGCCAGCAGCTCTGGACTGAGCGATGAGCAGTTCTTC.